One sample yielded the 30 T cell receptor beta chains listed below, sequenced in a study of blood T cells in healthy people across ages. A J-beta primer mix and a sample-barcoded 5' primer were used in a second PCR of about 7 to 12 cycles. Each CDR3 protein gets one entry after TCRdb re-called the 5' RACE reads with MiXCR. The sample records hundreds of thousands of distinct CDR3 sequences, about 28% being singletons. The same specimen was also included in a second study, on T cells of mothers and their children.

Sequenced material: blood. The source is a boy younger than 10 in good health.

This clonotype was detected a few times. V is TRBV29-1 and J is TRBJ2-3, with 10 bases lining up with TRBD2. The CDR3 consists of 13 residues. The V gene's germline CDR1 is SQVTM and CDR2 ANQGSEA. After removal of 7 bases from V and 3 bases from J, the junction contained 4 bases not matched to a gene. The CDR3 DNA follows: TGCAGCGCGAGCGGGAGGGTAACAGATACGCAGTATTTT. Its protein product is CSASGRVTDTQYF.

This clonotype was counted a few times. The V call is TRBV9, the J call TRBJ1-4; D remains ambiguous. The CDR3 has 15 residues. V was pared by 3 bases and J by 2 bases, with 11 bases between. The germline V gene encodes CDR1 SGDLS and CDR2 YYNGEE. CDR3 nucleotides: TGTGCCAGCAGCGGCGGACGGTCCACTAATGAAAAACTGTTTTTT. It encodes CASSGGRSTNEKLFF.

This clonotype came up a few times. This chain uses TRBV4-1 with TRBJ1-2, with 7 nucleotides matching TRBD1. Germline V CDR1 and CDR2: MGHRA, YSYEKL. This CDR3 has 15 residues. V shed 1 base and J 2 bases; nucleotides not matched to a gene: 4. The CDR3 bases are TGCGCCAGCAGCCAAGGCCGGACAGGCAACTATGGCTACACCTTC. It translates to CASSQGRTGNYGYTF.

The genes are TRBV9 and TRBJ2-5, with TRBD2 identical over 8 bases. V lost 0 bases to trimming and J lost 12 bases; unmatched junction nucleotides: 10. The CDR3 consists of 14 residues. Germline-derived CDR1 and CDR2 are SGDLS and YYNGEE. The DNA for the CDR3 is TGTGCCAGCAGCGTAGTAGATAGCGGGGACGCCAAGTACTTC. It encodes CASSVVDSGDAKYF.

In DNA, the CDR3 is TGTGCCAGCAGTTTATGGGCCGGCAATGAGCAGTTCTTC. It is translated as CASSLWAGNEQFF. The J gene is TRBJ2-1, the V gene TRBV28, with D unresolved. V was clipped by 0 bases and J by 6 bases, with 6 bases between them. The germline gives CDR1 MDHEN, CDR2 SYDVKM. The CDR3 sequence is 13 residues long.

This sequence joins TRBV7-2 and TRBJ2-5; 9 bases fit TRBD2. This CDR3 has 18 residues. With 3 bases clipped from V and 3 bases from J, the junction kept 14 bases outside the gene matches. CDR1 is SGHTA and CDR2 is FQGNSA in the germline V gene. In DNA form, the CDR3 reads TGTGCCAGCAGCTTCCTAGGGAGGCTAGCGGGGCCCAAAGAGACCCAGTACTTC. This gives the protein CASSFLGRLAGPKETQYF.

This clonotype was seen only a few times. The gene calls are TRBV9 and TRBJ2-5; 9 nucleotides line up with TRBD2. Per the germline V gene, CDR1 is SGDLS and CDR2 is YYNGEE. The V gene end was trimmed by 0 bases and the J gene end by 4 bases; junction bases not matched to a gene: 10. This CDR3 comprises 17 residues. CDR3: CASSVGTSGGSVETQYF. CDR3 nucleotide sequence: TGTGCCAGCAGCGTAGGTACCAGCGGGGGGTCAGTAGAGACCCAGTACTTC. Together with reference TRBV9 and TRBJ2-5, the CDR3 gives the full variable domain: DSGVTQTPKHLITATGQRVTLRCSPRSGDLSVYWYQQSLDQGLQFLIQYYNGEERAKGNILERFSAQQFPDLHSELNLSSLELGDSALYFCASSVGTSGGSVETQYFGPGTRLLVL.

This clonotype came up once. The chain couples TRBV24-1 to TRBJ2-1, with TRBD2 identical over 9 bases. CDR3 size: 15 residues. The V segment lost 0 bases and the J segment 6 bases; nucleotides outside the gene matches: 2. From germline, CDR1 is KGHDR and CDR2 SFDVKD. CDR3 residues: CATSDLAGGVNEQFF. The DNA of the CDR3 is TGTGCCACCAGTGATTTGGCGGGAGGGGTCAATGAGCAGTTCTTC.

The rearrangement links TRBV12-3 or TRBV12-4 to TRBJ2-5, with D tentatively TRBD1 or TRBD2 (5 bases each). The CDR3 covers 16 residues. Trimming took 7 bases from V and 1 from J, leaving 19 bases between them. CDR3 sequence: CASTFGGRLTQETQYF. The CDR3 nucleotides read TGTGCCAGCACTTTTGGGGGACGCCTAACCCAAGAGACCCAGTACTTC.

This clonotype was detected a few times. This rearrangement joins TRBV6-1 to TRBJ2-1; 7 positions agree with TRBD1. V lost 8 bases to trimming and J lost 6 bases; unmatched junction nucleotides: 13. This CDR3 is built from 15 residues. Germline V gene data show CDR1 as MNHNS and CDR2 as SASEGT. In DNA, the CDR3 is TGTGCCAGCCTGGGTTGGAGACAGGGAAGCAATGAGCAGTTCTTC. Its protein is CASLGWRQGSNEQFF.

The V call is TRBV7-9, the J call TRBJ2-7; 7 positions match TRBD2. In germline, CDR1 is SEHNR, CDR2 FQNEAQ (reference sequence). Losses at the gene ends were 3 bases for V and 7 bases for J; bases not matched to a gene: 15. The CDR3 sequence is 16 residues long. In DNA form, the CDR3 reads TGTGCCAGCAGCTTTTCACGAAGCGGGGTGTTGAAGGAGCAGTACTTC. Amino acid sequence: CASSFSRSGVLKEQYF. The whole variable domain, remainder taken from reference TRBV7-9 and TRBJ2-7, is DTGVSQNPRHKITKRGQNVTFRCDPISEHNRLYWYRQTLGQGPEFLTYFQNEAQLEKSRLLSDRFSAERPKGSFSTLEIQRTEQGDSAMYLCASSFSRSGVLKEQYFGPGTRLTVT.

The chain uses TRBV3-1 and TRBJ1-1, with 8 positions matching TRBD1. This CDR3 spans 13 amino acids. Trimming at V came to 4 bases and at J to 6 bases, leaving 4 bases not matched to a gene. The germline gives CDR1 LGHDT, CDR2 YNNKEL (reference sequence). The CDR3, as DNA: TGTGCCAGCAGCCCAGGGGGCGGCTCTGAAGCTTTCTTT. Its translation: CASSPGGGSEAFF.

The chain carries TRBV4-1 and TRBJ2-2; 7 nucleotides match TRBD2. Trimming cost V 8 bases and J 6 bases; bases outside gene matches: 12. This CDR3 spans 15 amino acids. CDR1 and CDR2 (germline): MGHRA, YSYEKL. In DNA form, the CDR3 reads TGCGCCAGCTCCCTGGGCGGGGAGGGTCCCGGGGAGCTGTTTTTT. Encoded protein: CASSLGGEGPGELFF.

This clonotype showed up just a few times. This CDR3 is CASTASGNKNIQYF. In DNA form, the CDR3 reads TGTGCCAGCACGGCTAGCGGAAACAAAAACATTCAGTACTTC. The rearrangement joins TRBV7-2 to TRBJ2-4, with 7 nucleotides matching TRBD2. Per the germline V gene, CDR1 is SGHTA and CDR2 is FQGNSA. After removal of 7 bases from V and 3 bases from J, the junction contained 6 bases not matched to a gene. The CDR3 length is 14 residues.

The chain combines TRBV27 with TRBJ2-1; D is possibly TRBD1 or TRBD2 (5 bases each). The V and J ends lost 1 base and 4 bases respectively, with 11 bases between them. CDR1 is MNHEY and CDR2 is SMNVEV in the germline V gene (reference sequence). The CDR3 consists of 15 residues. CDR3: CASSLWSGPYNEQFF. Written as DNA, the CDR3 is TGTGCCAGCAGTTTATGGTCGGGGCCTTACAATGAGCAGTTCTTC.

The chain links TRBV4-1 to TRBJ2-3; D may correspond to TRBD1 or TRBD2 (6 bases each). V lost 1 base to trimming and J lost 1 base, with 12 bases between them. CDR3 size: 16 residues. Per germline, CDR1 MGHRA and CDR2 YSYEKL. CDR3 DNA sequence: TGCGCCAGCAGCCAAGCGGGGGCTAGTGGCACAGATACGCAGTATTTT. It encodes CASSQAGASGTDTQYF.

In this sample, this clonotype turned up a few times. The chain has TRBV24-1 and TRBJ2-7; TRBD1 aligns across 7 bases. The CDR3 covers 14 residues. Trimming at V came to 5 bases and at J to 2 bases, leaving 5 bases not matched to a gene. Germline CDR1 reads KGHDR; CDR2 reads SFDVKD. CDR3 sequence reads: CATSADRETYEQYF. CDR3 sequence (DNA): TGTGCCACCAGTGCTGACAGGGAAACCTACGAGCAGTACTTC.

The chain couples TRBV18 to TRBJ1-1; the D is unclear. Per the germline V gene, CDR1 is KGHSH and CDR2 is LQKENI. V was clipped by 6 bases and J by 2 bases, with 10 bases between them. The CDR3 sequence is 13 residues long. The CDR3 protein is CASSSHLNTEAFF. The CDR3 nucleotides are TGTGCCAGCTCGTCTCACCTTAACACTGAAGCTTTCTTT.

This clonotype was seen a few times. This chain connects TRBV5-6 to TRBJ1-4, with TRBD1 matching over 8 bases. Per the germline V gene, CDR1 is SGHDT and CDR2 is YYEEEE. The junction had 5 bases not matched to a gene; V was cut back by 1 base and J by 3 bases. The CDR3 consists of 16 residues. In nucleotides, the CDR3 is TGTGCCAGCAGCTTGCTCGGACAGGGTGCTAATGAAAAACTGTTTTTT. Its protein product is CASSLLGQGANEKLFF.

The chain links TRBV30 to TRBJ1-1; D remains ambiguous. The V gene's germline CDR1 is GTSNPN and CDR2 SVGIG (reference sequence). The CDR3 sequence is 12 residues long. V was shortened by 4 bases and J by 1 base, with 7 bases between the two germline ends. CDR3 region: CAWIKENTEAFF. DNA for the CDR3: TGTGCCTGGATTAAAGAGAACACTGAAGCTTTCTTT.

A remark on this clonotype: The junction does not match germline at one end; this may be a read error. The chain combines TRBV2 with TRBJ2-1; D possibly corresponds to TRBD2 (7 bases). CDR3 length: 14 amino acids. CDR1 is SNHLY, CDR2 FYNNEI, per germline. The CDR3 nucleotides read TGTGCCAGCAGGCCGGGACTATGGGACAATGAGAAGTTCTTC. Translation gives CASRPGLWDNEKFF.

This clonotype was found a few times. J is TRBJ2-5 and V is TRBV4-2, with D tentatively TRBD2 (6 bases). The CDR3 has 14 amino acids. Between the trimmed V and J ends, which lost 4 bases and 5 bases, there was a span of 14 bases. Germline V CDR1 and CDR2: LGHNA, YNFKEQ. This chain's CDR3 is CASSLLSGRETQYF. DNA of the CDR3: TGTGCCAGCAGCCTACTGTCAGGGAGGGAGACCCAGTACTTC.

The chain links TRBV4-2 to TRBJ2-5, with 10 bases fitting TRBD2. V lost 1 base to trimming and J lost 1 base; unmatched junction nucleotides: 6. CDR1 is LGHNA, CDR2 YNFKEQ, per germline. The CDR3 runs 17 residues. The CDR3 reads CASSQGLAGALQETQYF. In nucleotides, the CDR3 is TGTGCCAGCAGCCAAGGGCTAGCGGGGGCACTCCAAGAGACCCAGTACTTC.

About this clonotype: The junction differs from germline at one of its ends, possibly a read error. This sequence joins TRBV7-3 and TRBJ2-1; 12 nucleotides agree with TRBD2. The CDR3 extends over 18 amino acids. The V gene's germline CDR1 is SGHTA and CDR2 FQGTGA. CDR3 sequence (DNA): TGTGCCAGCAGCCTAACTAGCGGGGGGACTGACTCCTACAATGAGCAGTTCTTC. Its translation: CASSLTSGGTDSYNEQFF.

J is TRBJ1-6 and V is TRBV6-6; TRBD1 aligns across 7 bases. The J segment lost 7 bases and the V segment lost 5 bases, leaving 8 bases of the junction unmatched. The CDR3 spans 15 residues. CDR1 and CDR2 from the germline V gene are MNHNY and SVGAGI (reference sequence). CDR3 sequence: CASSTRDSKNSPLHF. CDR3 sequence (DNA): TGTGCCAGCAGTACACGGGACAGTAAGAATTCACCCCTCCACTTT.

This rearrangement joins TRBV6-6 to TRBJ1-4, with D maybe TRBD1 (6 bases). This CDR3 comprises 15 residues. The germline V gene encodes CDR1 MNHNY and CDR2 SVGAGI (reference sequence). V was cut by 5 bases and J by 8 bases, with 18 bases left in between. CDR3 DNA: TGTGCCAGCAGTCCTCCCCAGGGGAAGGGGGAAAAACTGTTTTTT. It is translated as CASSPPQGKGEKLFF.

The genes are TRBV20-1 and TRBJ2-7; tentatively, D is TRBD1 (6 bases). Between the trimmed V and J ends, which lost 3 bases and 2 bases, there was a span of 11 bases. The germline V gene encodes CDR1 DFQATT and CDR2 SNEGSKA (reference sequence). This CDR3 contains 13 residues. This CDR3 reads CSASRDKTYEQYF. The CDR3 DNA is TGCAGTGCTAGCCGGGACAAGACCTACGAGCAGTACTTC.

The chain recombines TRBV24-1 with TRBJ2-6; D is uncertain. This CDR3 has 14 amino acids. The V gene lost 3 bases and the J gene lost 0 bases, with 2 bases spanning the gap. Germline values: CDR1 KGHDR, CDR2 SFDVKD. DNA for the CDR3: TGTGCCACCAGTGATGGCTCTGGGGCCAACGTCCTGACTTTC. Its protein product is CATSDGSGANVLTF.

V gene TRBV7-2 combines with J gene TRBJ1-2; possibly TRBD1 for D (5 bases). The CDR3 is 15 residues long. V lost 5 bases, J lost 0 bases, and 13 bases lay in between. Germline lookup yields CDR1 SGHTA and CDR2 FQGNSA. The DNA of the CDR3 is TGTGCCAGCAGCCCGCAAGCGACAGCTAACTATGGCTACACCTTC. It encodes CASSPQATANYGYTF.

The chain has TRBV12-5 and TRBJ2-3; TRBD1 might be the D (6 bases). V lost 5 bases and J lost 1, with 16 bases in between. The CDR3 sequence is 16 residues long. Germline CDR1 reads LGHNT; CDR2 reads FRNRAP. CDR3 DNA sequence: TGTGCTAGTGGTGGTCCTGAGGGGGAGCGCACAGATACGCAGTATTTT. Protein sequence: CASGGPEGERTDTQYF. Full variable domain (missing parts from reference TRBV12-5 and TRBJ2-3): DARVTQTPRHKVTEMGQEVTMRCQPILGHNTVFWYRQTMMQGLELLAYFRNRAPLDDSGMPKDRFSAEMPDATLATLKIQPSEPRDSAVYFCASGGPEGERTDTQYFGPGTRLTVL.